This T cell receptor (beta chain) was sequenced for a study of T cell responses to AZD1222 COVID-19 vaccine. Notes on the study in general: Donor demographics were predominantly white British with a female majority; clonal diversity may be underestimated. Spike-wide coverage was observed for vaccine-associated CD4 TCRs, with dominant responses at 160-218 and 743-854. Receipt of two AZD1222 doses was followed by a rise in Spike-specific TCR breadth and depth.

This clone was observed a single time. Antigen specificity is unknown. The germline V gene encodes CDR1 ENHRY and CDR2 SYGVKD. With 10 bases clipped from V and 0 bases from J, the junction kept 10 bases outside the gene matches. The CDR3 covers 17 residues. This table comes from immunoSEQ multiplex PCR, and its TCRdb copy is limited to in-frame clones, with some not included. The repertoire holds about 130,000 clones, with about 90% as singletons. V gene TRBV10-3 combines with J gene TRBJ2-3, with 13 bases fitting TRBD2. This receptor was identified in an adult in good health. This sample comprised peripheral blood, obtained on day 0 of AZD1222 vaccination. The CDR3 DNA reads as TGTGCCACCGAACTGACTAGCGGGGGGTTTAGCACAGATACGCAGTATTTT. Protein product: CATELTSGGFSTDTQYF.